This T cell receptor beta chain is drawn from a study of regulatory T cells in long-lasting Graves disease (dated by TCRdb to the early 2020s). General notes on the study: Antithyroid drugs had been taken for less than 3 months by newly diagnosed Graves' disease patients. Persistent Graves' disease patients were compared with newly diagnosed Graves' disease patients by peripheral blood TCR sequencing and RNA sequencing. A total of roughly 35 samples underwent TCR sequencing: some 13 from persistent and roughly 20 from newly diagnosed Graves' disease patients. The study was registered as a clinical trial and conducted in China. The full study reports these points: Persistent disease showed preferential use of TRBV28, TRBJ1-2 and TRBJ2-5, whereas newly diagnosed disease favored TRBV20-1 and TRBJ2-1. The authors acknowledged the small sample size as a limitation that may reduce accuracy. Sequencing and analysis were restricted to the TCR beta chain. More public clonotypes were shared among persistent patients (over 2,500) than among newly diagnosed patients (966). Because the primary lesion, thyroid tissue, could not be accessed, the study looked at peripheral blood alone. Lower TCR Shannon entropy and fewer highly expanded clones were observed in persistent Graves' disease patients than in newly diagnosed patients, which suggested clonal expansion.

This clonotype was seen many times. Its antigen remains unidentified. Base qualities are not provided; no much larger clone lies one nucleotide away. Libraries were constructed by multiplex PCR. The reads were generated on an Illumina HiSeq 4000. TCR beta libraries were built with iRepertoire HTBI primers and Arm-PCR amplification of CDR3 regions. Before sequencing, the PCR products underwent gel purification. The paper's processing steps were these. Gene usage analysis of CDR3 amino acid clonotypes relied on the 60 to 65 TRBV and about 13 TRBJ segments identified across samples. Filtered high-quality paired reads were merged into contigs using COPE and FqMerger. BLAST was used to align contigs to IMGT TRBV, TRBD and TRBJ reference genes, with CDR3 defined following IMGT. Highly expanded clones were defined as clonotypes with a frequency above 0.1%. Shannon entropy served as the measure of repertoire diversity, while the Gini coefficient captured V-J evenness. A clonotype was considered public if more than one individual shared it. The public reads were quality trimmed at Q25 with fastp and then assembled into clones with MiXCR by TCRdb, keeping productive beta chains. Every entry covers one CDR3 protein and lists the most common genes and DNA from its rows. TCRdb, not the original authors, processed these V and J calls. The sample table contains around 420,000 distinct CDR3 sequences; only one count was recorded for about 15% of them. The biggest ten clones account for about 7.6% of the sample.

From the cysteine through the phenylalanine, the CDR3 covers 16 amino acids. Only CDR3 DNA is held: 48 bases, read in frame from base 1. Taken from the germline V gene, the CDR1 and CDR2 loops are SGHAT and FQNNGV. V and J are truncated by 1 base and 0 bases respectively, leaving an intervening sequence of 11 bases. In the paper's terms, the time point label means: newly diagnosed GD, antithyroid drugs for less than 3 months. For both TCR sequencing and RNA sequencing, RNA was extracted from PBMCs in TRIzol. The diagnosis of Graves' disease followed American Thyroid Association guidelines. The patients came from an endocrinology department in Xi'an, China. Each patient gave about 9.1 milliliters of peripheral blood, collected in an EDTA anticoagulant tube. PBMCs were isolated by Ficoll Paque Plus density gradient separation without further T cell sorting. An Agilent 2100 Bioanalyzer and agarose gel were used to check RNA quality, while a NanoDrop 2000 measured RNA concentration.

The same sample was also studied in work on T cells in Graves' hyperthyroidism and ophthalmopathy. As described in the second report: Stable Graves' hyperthyroidism was defined as no progression to ophthalmopathy during 18 months of follow-up. Hyperthyroidism patients were newly diagnosed, with disease duration under 2 months, and aged 18 to 65 years. Any patient with an uncontrolled infection, another autoimmune disease, pregnancy or lactation was excluded. Diagnoses relied on clinical symptoms, serum thyroxine and TRAb, thyroid ultrasound and orbital computed tomography. The TCR CDR3 was subjected to a first round of RT-PCR using the HTBI primer set and the Qiagen OneStep RT-PCR kit. Most expanded thyroid clonotypes (frequency above 0.001) were also found in blood, which suggests that blood repertoires may mirror thyroid immune responses. In cross-validation, a model built on a 13 V-J signature told ophthalmopathy apart from stable hyperthyroidism with under 90% sensitivity and about 81% specificity, and in testing the same model reached 80%/75%. In validation, the model predicted progression to ophthalmopathy with 55% to 71% sensitivity and approximately 74% specificity, a median of about 6.7 months before onset. To identify TCR V-J signatures that set the groups apart, the researchers used a discovery cohort of 90 to 100 patients, made up of roughly 40 with Graves' ophthalmopathy and 57 with stable Graves' hyperthyroidism. Whether ophthalmopathy could be predicted prospectively was tested in an independent validation cohort made up of 18 to 20 hyperthyroidism patients plus 17 patients who later progressed to ophthalmopathy. The 95 to 100 discovery patients were divided at random into training and test sets in a 7:3 ratio. Thyroid tissue and blood T-cell repertoires from about 6 Graves' hyperthyroidism patients were also compared in the study. After sampling, hyperthyroidism patients received methimazole starting at 30 mg daily, and ophthalmopathy patients received high-dose intravenous methylprednisolone. A second multiplex PCR round built the libraries, followed by size selection and purification. Libraries were sequenced paired-end with 100 bp reads on an Illumina HiSeq2000. SOAPnuke was used to process the raw data, with reads discarded if the reads contained adapters or uncalled bases, had a mean Phred below 15, or lacked an exact constant-primer or identifier match. High-quality paired reads were merged using COPE v1.2.5, and each unique nucleotide sequence was defined as a clonotype. MiTCR v1.1 was used to align the clonotypes against IMGT TRBV, TRBD and TRBJ reference segments. Only V-J combinations with frequency above 0.0001, covering approximately 99% of repertoires, were analysed. The TCS score was defined as F50 (clonal expansion) divided by E x V (chaos), with BLOSUM62-based TCRdist calculated between CDR3 peptides within each V-J. Welch's t-statistics and random forest reduced around 550 V-J features to 13, which were used in a naive Bayes classifier (R e1071). No statistical method was used to fix the sample size in advance, and group allocation was not hidden from the investigators. TCR Vbeta CDR3 sequencing of 140 or so peripheral blood samples (43 ophthalmopathy, 75 hyperthyroidism and around 17 progressor patients) is reported in the paper.

The rearranged segments are TRBV11-2 and TRBJ2-3, with TRBD2 perhaps the D gene, on 6 matching bases. Sequenced here: peripheral blood mononuclear cells (PBMCs), sampled at new diagnosis, from a patient treated with antithyroid drugs. The TCR was taken from a woman aged 35 to 49 with Graves disease. Donor details come from another sample of the same person, matched by shared clones. The CDR3 is CASSLVEGKSTDTQYF. The bases are TGTGCCAGCAGCTTAGTGGAGGGGAAGAGCACAGATACGCAGTATTTT.